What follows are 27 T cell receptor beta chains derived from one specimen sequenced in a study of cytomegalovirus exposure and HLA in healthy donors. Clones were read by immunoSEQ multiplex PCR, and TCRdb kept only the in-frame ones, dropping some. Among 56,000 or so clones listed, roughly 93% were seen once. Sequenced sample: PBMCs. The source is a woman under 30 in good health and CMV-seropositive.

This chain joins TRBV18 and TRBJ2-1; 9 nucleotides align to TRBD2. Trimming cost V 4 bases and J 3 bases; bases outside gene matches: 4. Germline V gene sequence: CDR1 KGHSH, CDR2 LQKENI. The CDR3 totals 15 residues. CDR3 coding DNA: TGTGCCAGCTCACAGAGCGGGGGGATCTACAATGAGCAGTTCTTC. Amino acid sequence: CASSQSGGIYNEQFF.

The DNA for the CDR3 is TGTGCCAGCAGCCTTAACGCGAGGGATCAGCCCCAGCATTTT. Residues: CASSLNARDQPQHF. The rearrangement joins TRBV6-6 to TRBJ1-5; unclear D gene. This CDR3 region has 14 residues. V was cut by 6 bases and J by 5 bases, with 14 bases left in between. Germline V lookup: CDR1 MNHNY, CDR2 SVGAGI (reference sequence).

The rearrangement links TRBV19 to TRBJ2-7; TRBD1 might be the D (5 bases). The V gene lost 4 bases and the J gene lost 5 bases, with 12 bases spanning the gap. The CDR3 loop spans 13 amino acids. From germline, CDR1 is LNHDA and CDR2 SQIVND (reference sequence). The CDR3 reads CASSRQGANEQYF. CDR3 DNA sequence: TGTGCCAGTAGTAGGCAAGGGGCAAACGAGCAGTACTTC.

CDR3 nucleotides: TGTGCCAGCAGCCCCACTCGAGCTGGAAACACCATATATTTT. It specifies CASSPTRAGNTIYF. The chain uses TRBV7-2 and TRBJ1-3; the D is unclear. The germline gives CDR1 SGHTA, CDR2 FQGNSA. The CDR3 is 14 amino acids. Trimming shortened V by 5 bases and J by 2 bases, and 10 bases separated the two germline ends.

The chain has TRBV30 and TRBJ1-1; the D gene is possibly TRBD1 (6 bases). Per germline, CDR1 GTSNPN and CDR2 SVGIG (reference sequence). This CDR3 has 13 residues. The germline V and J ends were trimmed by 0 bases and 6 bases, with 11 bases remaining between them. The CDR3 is CAWSVPGDPEAFF. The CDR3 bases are TGTGCCTGGAGTGTTCCAGGGGACCCTGAAGCTTTCTTT.

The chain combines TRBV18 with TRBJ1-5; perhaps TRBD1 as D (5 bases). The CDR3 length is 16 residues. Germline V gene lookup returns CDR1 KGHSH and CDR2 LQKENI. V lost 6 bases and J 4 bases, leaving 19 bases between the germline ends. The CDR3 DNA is TGTGCCAGCTCCCAAAAAGACAGTGCCCCTAATCAGCCCCAGCATTTT. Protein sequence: CASSQKDSAPNQPQHF.

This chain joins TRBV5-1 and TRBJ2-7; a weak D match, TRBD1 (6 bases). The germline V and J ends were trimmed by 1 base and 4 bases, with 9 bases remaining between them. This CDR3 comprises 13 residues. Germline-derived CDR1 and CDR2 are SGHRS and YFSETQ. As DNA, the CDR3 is TGCGCCAGCAGCTTGACAGGGTCGTACGAGCAGTACTTC. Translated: CASSLTGSYEQYF.

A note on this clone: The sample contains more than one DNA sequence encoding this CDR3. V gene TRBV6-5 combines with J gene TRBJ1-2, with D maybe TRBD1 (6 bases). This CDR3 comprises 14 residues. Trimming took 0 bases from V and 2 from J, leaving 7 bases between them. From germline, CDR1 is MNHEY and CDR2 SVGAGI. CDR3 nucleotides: TGTGCCAGCAGTTACTCGAGGGGGAACTATGGCTACACCTTC. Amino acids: CASSYSRGNYGYTF.

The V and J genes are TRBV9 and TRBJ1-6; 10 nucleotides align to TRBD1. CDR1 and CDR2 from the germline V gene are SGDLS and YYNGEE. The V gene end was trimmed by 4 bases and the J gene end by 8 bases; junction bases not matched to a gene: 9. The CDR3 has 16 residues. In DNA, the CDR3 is TGTGCCAGCAGCATTTCACGGGACAGGGGCGATTCACCCCTCCACTTT. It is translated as CASSISRDRGDSPLHF.

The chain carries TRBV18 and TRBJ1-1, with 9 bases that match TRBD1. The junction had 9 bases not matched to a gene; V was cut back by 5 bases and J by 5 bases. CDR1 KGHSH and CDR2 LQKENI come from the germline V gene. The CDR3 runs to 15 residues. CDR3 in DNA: TGTGCCAGCTCAACGGGACAGGGCCCGTGGACTGAAGCTTTCTTT. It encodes CASSTGQGPWTEAFF.

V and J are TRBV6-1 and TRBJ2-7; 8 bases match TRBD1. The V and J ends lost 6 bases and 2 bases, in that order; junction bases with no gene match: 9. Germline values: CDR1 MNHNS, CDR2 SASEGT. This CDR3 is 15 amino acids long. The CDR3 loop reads CASRPTGTGAYEQYF. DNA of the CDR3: TGTGCCAGCAGGCCCACCGGGACAGGAGCCTACGAGCAGTACTTC.

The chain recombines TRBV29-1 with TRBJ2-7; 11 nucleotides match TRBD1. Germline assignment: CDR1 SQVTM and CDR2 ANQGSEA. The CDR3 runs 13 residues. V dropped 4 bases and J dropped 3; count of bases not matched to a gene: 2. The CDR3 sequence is CSVGGTGGYEQYF. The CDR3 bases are TGCAGCGTTGGAGGGACAGGGGGCTACGAGCAGTACTTC.

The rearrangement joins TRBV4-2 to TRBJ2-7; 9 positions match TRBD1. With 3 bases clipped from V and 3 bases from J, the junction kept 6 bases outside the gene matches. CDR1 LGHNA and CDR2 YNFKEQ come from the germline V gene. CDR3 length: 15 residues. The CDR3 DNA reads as TGTGCCAGCAGCCACGCGGACAGGGGAATCTACGAGCAGTACTTC. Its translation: CASSHADRGIYEQYF.

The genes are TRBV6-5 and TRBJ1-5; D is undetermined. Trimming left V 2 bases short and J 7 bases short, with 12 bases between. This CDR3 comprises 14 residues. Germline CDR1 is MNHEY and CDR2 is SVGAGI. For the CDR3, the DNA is TGTGCCAGCAGTTACCGAATAGAGGCACAGCCCCAGCATTTT. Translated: CASSYRIEAQPQHF.

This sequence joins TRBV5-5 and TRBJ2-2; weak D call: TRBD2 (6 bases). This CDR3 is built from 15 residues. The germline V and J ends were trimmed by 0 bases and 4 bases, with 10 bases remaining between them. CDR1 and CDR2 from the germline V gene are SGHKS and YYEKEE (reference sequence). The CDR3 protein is CASSLGRGSTGELFF. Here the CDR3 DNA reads TGTGCCAGCAGCTTGGGCCGGGGGAGCACCGGGGAGCTGTTTTTT. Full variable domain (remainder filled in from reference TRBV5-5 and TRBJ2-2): DAGVTQSPTHLIKTRGQQVTLRCSPISGHKSVSWYQQVLGQGPQFIFQYYEKEERGRGNFPDRFSARQFPNYSSELNVNALLLGDSALYLCASSLGRGSTGELFFGEGSRLTVL.

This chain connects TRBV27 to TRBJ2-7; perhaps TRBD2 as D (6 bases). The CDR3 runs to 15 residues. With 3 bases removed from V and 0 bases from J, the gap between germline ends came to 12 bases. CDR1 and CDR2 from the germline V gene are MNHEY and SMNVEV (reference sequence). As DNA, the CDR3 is TGTGCCAGCAGTTTGGAGGGGATCGGCTCCTACGAGCAGTACTTC. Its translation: CASSLEGIGSYEQYF.

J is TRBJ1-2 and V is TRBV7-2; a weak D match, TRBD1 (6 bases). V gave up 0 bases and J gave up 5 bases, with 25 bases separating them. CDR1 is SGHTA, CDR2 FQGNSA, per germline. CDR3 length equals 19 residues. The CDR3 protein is CASSLASPGSRGGAYGYTF. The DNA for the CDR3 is TGTGCCAGCAGCTTAGCCAGCCCCGGATCTCGTGGGGGCGCTTATGGCTACACCTTC.

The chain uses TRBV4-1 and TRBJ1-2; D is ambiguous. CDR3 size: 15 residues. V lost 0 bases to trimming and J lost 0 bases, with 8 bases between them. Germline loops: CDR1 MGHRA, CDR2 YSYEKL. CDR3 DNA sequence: TGCGCCAGCAGCCAAGAGTCGGGGACTAACTATGGCTACACCTTC. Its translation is CASSQESGTNYGYTF.

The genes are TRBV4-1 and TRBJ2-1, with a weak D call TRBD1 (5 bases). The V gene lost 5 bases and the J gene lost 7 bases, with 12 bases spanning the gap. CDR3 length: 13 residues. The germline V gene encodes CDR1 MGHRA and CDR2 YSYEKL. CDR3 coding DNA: TGCGCCAGCAGCGCATTTAGGGGTAATGAGCAGTTCTTC. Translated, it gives CASSAFRGNEQFF.

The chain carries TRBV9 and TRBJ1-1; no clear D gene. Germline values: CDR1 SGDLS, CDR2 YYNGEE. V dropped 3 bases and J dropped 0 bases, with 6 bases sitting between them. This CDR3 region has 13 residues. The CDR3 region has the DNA TGTGCCAGCAGCGCCCAGATGAACACTGAAGCTTTCTTT. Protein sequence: CASSAQMNTEAFF.

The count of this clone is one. In DNA, the CDR3 is TGCGCCAGCAGCATCTCCGACACCCGGGGAACTGAAGCTTTCTTT. Translated, it gives CASSISDTRGTEAFF. The rearrangement joins TRBV5-1 to TRBJ1-1; D gene uncertain. The germline V gene has CDR1 SGHRS and CDR2 YFSETQ. This CDR3 region has 15 residues. Trimming stripped 4 bases from V and 5 bases from J, with 18 bases between.

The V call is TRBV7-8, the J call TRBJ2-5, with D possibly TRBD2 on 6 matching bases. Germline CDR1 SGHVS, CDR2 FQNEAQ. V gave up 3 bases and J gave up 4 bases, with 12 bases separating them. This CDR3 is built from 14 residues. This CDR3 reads CASSFRDLGETQYF. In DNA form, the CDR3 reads TGTGCCAGCAGCTTCCGGGACTTGGGAGAGACCCAGTACTTC. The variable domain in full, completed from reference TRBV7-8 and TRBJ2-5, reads GAGVSQSPRYKVAKRGQDVALRCDPISGHVSLFWYQQALGQGPEFLTYFQNEAQLDKSGLPSDRFFAERPEGSVSTLKIQRTQQEDSAVYLCASSFRDLGETQYFGPGTRLLVL.

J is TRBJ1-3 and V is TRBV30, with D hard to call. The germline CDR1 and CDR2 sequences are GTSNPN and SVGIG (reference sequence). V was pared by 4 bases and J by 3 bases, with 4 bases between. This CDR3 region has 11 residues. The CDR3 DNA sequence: TGTGCCTGGATAGATGGAAACACCATATATTTT. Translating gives CAWIDGNTIYF.

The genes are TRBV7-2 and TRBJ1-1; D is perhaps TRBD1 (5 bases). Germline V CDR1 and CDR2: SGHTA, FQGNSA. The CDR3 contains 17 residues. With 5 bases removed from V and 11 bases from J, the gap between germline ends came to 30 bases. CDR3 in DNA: TGTGCCAGCAGCGAAAGCTTATTGGTGAGCAGGGTGGGTGAGGCTTTCTTT. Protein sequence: CASSESLLVSRVGEAFF.

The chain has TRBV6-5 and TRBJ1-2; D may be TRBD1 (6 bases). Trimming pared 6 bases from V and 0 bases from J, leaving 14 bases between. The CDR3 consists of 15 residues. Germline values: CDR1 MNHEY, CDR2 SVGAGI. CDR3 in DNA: TGTGCCAGCAGCATCACAGGGAACTCTAACTATGGCTACACCTTC. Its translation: CASSITGNSNYGYTF.

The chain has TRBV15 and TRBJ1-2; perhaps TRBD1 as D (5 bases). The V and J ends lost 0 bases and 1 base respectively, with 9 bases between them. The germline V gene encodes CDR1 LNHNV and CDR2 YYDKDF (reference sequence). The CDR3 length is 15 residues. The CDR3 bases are TGTGCCACCAGCAGAGATCCACAGGATAACTATGGCTACACCTTC. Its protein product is CATSRDPQDNYGYTF.

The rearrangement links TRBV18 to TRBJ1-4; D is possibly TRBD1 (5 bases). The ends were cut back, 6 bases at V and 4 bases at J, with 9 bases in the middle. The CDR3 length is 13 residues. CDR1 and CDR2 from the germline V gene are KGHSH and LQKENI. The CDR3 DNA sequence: TGTGCCAGCTCCCCGGGACTTAATGAAAAACTGTTTTTT. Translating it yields CASSPGLNEKLFF.